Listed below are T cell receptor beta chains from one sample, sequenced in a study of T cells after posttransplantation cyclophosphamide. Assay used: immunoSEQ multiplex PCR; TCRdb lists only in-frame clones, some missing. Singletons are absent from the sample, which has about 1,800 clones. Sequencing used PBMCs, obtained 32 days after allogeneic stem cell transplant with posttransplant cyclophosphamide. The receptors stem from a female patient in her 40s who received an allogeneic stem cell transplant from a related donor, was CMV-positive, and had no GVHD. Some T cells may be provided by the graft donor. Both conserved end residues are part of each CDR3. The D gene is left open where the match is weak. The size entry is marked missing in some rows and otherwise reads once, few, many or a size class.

CDR3 DNA: TGTGCCAGTAGAGGGACAGGGGAAGTTGGGGCCAACGTCCTGACTTTC; CDR3 protein: CASRGTGEVGANVLTF; J gene: TRBJ2-6; clone size: -; V gene: TRBV19; D gene: TRBD1
CDR3 DNA: TGTGCCACCACAGGGAACACTGAAGCTTTCTTT; CDR3 protein: CATTGNTEAFF; J gene: TRBJ1-1; clone size: large; V gene: TRBV6-5; D gene: -
CDR3 DNA: TGTGCCAGCAGCACGGACAGGGGGCTCGGAAACACCATATATTTT; CDR3 protein: CASSTDRGLGNTIYF; J gene: TRBJ1-3; clone size: many; V gene: TRBV7-6; D gene: TRBD1
CDR3 DNA: TGTGCCAGCAGTTACTCGGGACAGAGGATCAATCAGCCCCAGCATTTT; CDR3 protein: CASSYSGQRINQPQHF; J gene: TRBJ1-5; clone size: medium-sized; V gene: TRBV6-2/TRBV6-3; D gene: TRBD1
CDR3 DNA: TGTGCCAGCAGCATGGGACTAGCGGGGGGGCCTGTGGAGCAGTTCTTC; CDR3 protein: CASSMGLAGGPVEQFF; J gene: TRBJ2-1; clone size: medium-sized; V gene: TRBV5-4; D gene: TRBD2
CDR3 DNA: TGTGCCAGCAGTGATCTACAGGGGGCAACAGATACGCAGTATTTT; CDR3 protein: CASSDLQGATDTQYF; J gene: TRBJ2-3; clone size: many; V gene: TRBV6-1; D gene: TRBD1
CDR3 DNA: TGTGCCAGCAGCGAAAGCGACAACACCGGGGAGCTGTTTTTT; CDR3 protein: CASSESDNTGELFF; J gene: TRBJ2-2; clone size: many; V gene: TRBV7-9; D gene: -
CDR3 DNA: TGTGCCAGCAGCTCCCCAGGACAGGCCTCTGGAAACACCATATATTTT; CDR3 protein: CASSSPGQASGNTIYF; J gene: TRBJ1-3; clone size: medium-sized; V gene: TRBV7-9; D gene: TRBD1
CDR3 DNA: TGTGCCAGCAGTTTATACGGCGCGGGTGCAGATACGCAGTATTTT; CDR3 protein: CASSLYGAGADTQYF; J gene: TRBJ2-3; clone size: many; V gene: TRBV27; D gene: -
CDR3 DNA: TGCGCCAGTAGTCCCCCAACTAGTGGGGGCACAGATACGCAGTATTTT; CDR3 protein: CASSPPTSGGTDTQYF; J gene: TRBJ2-3; clone size: medium-sized; V gene: TRBV19; D gene: -
CDR3 DNA: TGTGCCAGCAGTGATCACAGGGGAGGACAGCCCCAGCATTTT; CDR3 protein: CASSDHRGGQPQHF; J gene: TRBJ1-5; clone size: many; V gene: TRBV2; D gene: TRBD1
CDR3 DNA: TGTGCCAGCAGCCCGACGACTAGCGGGGACCAAGAGACCCAGTACTTC; CDR3 protein: CASSPTTSGDQETQYF; J gene: TRBJ2-5; clone size: many; V gene: TRBV13; D gene: TRBD2
CDR3 DNA: TGTGCCAGCAGTGAAGGACAGGGGGCTTACGAGCAGTACTTC; CDR3 protein: CASSEGQGAYEQYF; J gene: TRBJ2-7; clone size: medium-sized; V gene: TRBV6-1; D gene: TRBD1
CDR3 DNA: TGTGCCACTAAACCCCTGCAGGAGAACACTGAAGCTTTCTTT; CDR3 protein: CATKPLQENTEAFF; J gene: TRBJ1-1; clone size: medium-sized; V gene: TRBV19; D gene: -
CDR3 DNA: TGTGCCAGCAGCCCGCCTCGACGGCTAGGCAACGAGCAGTACTTC; CDR3 protein: CASSPPRRLGNEQYF; J gene: TRBJ2-7; clone size: many; V gene: TRBV7-9; D gene: -
CDR3 DNA: TGTGCCACCAGCAGGGGGCTGGGGGCAGAGACCCAGTACTTC; CDR3 protein: CATSRGLGAETQYF; J gene: TRBJ2-5; clone size: medium-sized; V gene: TRBV15; D gene: -
CDR3 DNA: TGTGCCAGCAGTTTTGCAGGCAGTAGCTCCTACAATGAGCAGTTCTTC; CDR3 protein: CASSFAGSSSYNEQFF; J gene: TRBJ2-1; clone size: medium-sized; V gene: TRBV12-3/TRBV12-4; D gene: -
CDR3 DNA: TGTGCCAGCAGTGAAAACAGGGTAGGTCAGCCCCAGCATTTT; CDR3 protein: CASSENRVGQPQHF; J gene: TRBJ1-5; clone size: many; V gene: TRBV6-1; D gene: -
CDR3 DNA: TGTGCCAGCAGTGACTCGGTGGGGAGGGGCCTGGGCGAGCAGTACTTC; CDR3 protein: CASSDSVGRGLGEQYF; J gene: TRBJ2-7; clone size: medium-sized; V gene: TRBV6-4; D gene: TRBD2
CDR3 DNA: TGTGCCAGCAGCTTGGGACAAGGAAGCAATCAGCCCCAGCATTTT; CDR3 protein: CASSLGQGSNQPQHF; J gene: TRBJ1-5; clone size: many; V gene: TRBV7-8; D gene: -
CDR3 DNA: TGTGCCAGCAGCTTATACTTGGCAGGGGCGGCCTACGAGCAGTACTTC; CDR3 protein: CASSLYLAGAAYEQYF; J gene: TRBJ2-7; clone size: medium-sized; V gene: TRBV7-9; D gene: -
CDR3 DNA: TGTGCCAGCAGAACTACCGGGGAGCTGTTTTTT; CDR3 protein: CASRTTGELFF; J gene: TRBJ2-2; clone size: many; V gene: TRBV6-5; D gene: -
CDR3 DNA: TGCGCCAGCAGCATCCAGACAGGGTTAGGTTCACCCCTCCACTTT; CDR3 protein: CASSIQTGLGSPLHF; J gene: TRBJ1-6; clone size: medium-sized; V gene: TRBV5-1; D gene: TRBD1
CDR3 DNA: TGTGCCAGCAGTTTAGCGGACTTTTCCGGCAGGGGTTTTGTCTACGAGCAGTACTTC; CDR3 protein: CASSLADFSGRGFVYEQYF; J gene: TRBJ2-7; clone size: medium-sized; V gene: TRBV12-3/TRBV12-4; D gene: -
CDR3 DNA: TGTGCCAGCAGCGCCCGGGGAAACACCGGGGAGCTGTTTTTT; CDR3 protein: CASSARGNTGELFF; J gene: TRBJ2-2; clone size: many; V gene: TRBV9; D gene: -
CDR3 DNA: TGTGCCAGCGCCCAGGGAACTAATGAAAAACTGTTTTTT; CDR3 protein: CASAQGTNEKLFF; J gene: TRBJ1-4; clone size: medium-sized; V gene: TRBV25-1; D gene: -
CDR3 DNA: TGCGCCAGCAGCTTTACTACAGGGTCAGTAACAGATACGCAGTATTTT; CDR3 protein: CASSFTTGSVTDTQYF; J gene: TRBJ2-3; clone size: many; V gene: TRBV5-1; D gene: -
CDR3 DNA: TGTGCCAGCAGTTCATTCTTTAGCGGGGGGGCTGTAGATACGCAGTATTTT; CDR3 protein: CASSSFFSGGAVDTQYF; J gene: TRBJ2-3; clone size: many; V gene: TRBV28; D gene: TRBD2
CDR3 DNA: TGTGCCAGCAGTACATCAGGCTATGGCTACACCTTC; CDR3 protein: CASSTSGYGYTF; J gene: TRBJ1-2; clone size: many; V gene: TRBV12-3/TRBV12-4; D gene: -
CDR3 DNA: TGTGCCAGCAGCCAATGGACTAGCGGGGGGATGTACAATGAGCAGTTCTTC; CDR3 protein: CASSQWTSGGMYNEQFF; J gene: TRBJ2-1; clone size: medium-sized; V gene: TRBV4-2; D gene: TRBD2
CDR3 DNA: TGTGCCACCCGTAGCGGGGGGGCCCAGGAGACCCAGTACTTC; CDR3 protein: CATRSGGAQETQYF; J gene: TRBJ2-5; clone size: medium-sized; V gene: TRBV5-4; D gene: TRBD2
CDR3 DNA: TGTGCCAGCAGCGTAGTACAGGGAGGAAGCACTGAAGCTTTCTTT; CDR3 protein: CASSVVQGGSTEAFF; J gene: TRBJ1-1; clone size: medium-sized; V gene: TRBV9; D gene: -
CDR3 DNA: TGTGCCAGCAGTTTGAGGGGTGGCCTTTATGGCTACACCTTC; CDR3 protein: CASSLRGGLYGYTF; J gene: TRBJ1-2; clone size: many; V gene: TRBV6-5; D gene: -
CDR3 DNA: TGCGCCAGCAGCCTGGGAAAGGGGGTTAGGGGCAATCAGCCCCAGCATTTT; CDR3 protein: CASSLGKGVRGNQPQHF; J gene: TRBJ1-5; clone size: medium-sized; V gene: TRBV4-1; D gene: -
CDR3 DNA: TGTGCCAGTAGCCCCGGGACTGATGTCTCCTACGAGCAGTACTTC; CDR3 protein: CASSPGTDVSYEQYF; J gene: TRBJ2-7; clone size: medium-sized; V gene: TRBV19; D gene: -
CDR3 DNA: TGTGCCAGCAGCTCCACAGGGGCTCCCCCCTACAATGAGCAGTTCTTC; CDR3 protein: CASSSTGAPPYNEQFF; J gene: TRBJ2-1; clone size: medium-sized; V gene: TRBV7-3; D gene: TRBD1
CDR3 DNA: TGTGCCAGCAGTTACTCCATAGGGAATTCACCCCTCCACTTT; CDR3 protein: CASSYSIGNSPLHF; J gene: TRBJ1-6; clone size: medium-sized; V gene: TRBV6-5; D gene: -
CDR3 DNA: TGTGCCAGCAGCTTAGCGCCGGTGAGCTCCTATAATTCACCCCTCCACTTT; CDR3 protein: CASSLAPVSSYNSPLHF; J gene: TRBJ1-6; clone size: many; V gene: TRBV7-6; D gene: -
CDR3 DNA: TGTGCCAGCAGCTCTTCGGGCGGGTACTCCTACAATGAGCAGTTCTTC; CDR3 protein: CASSSSGGYSYNEQFF; J gene: TRBJ2-1; clone size: medium-sized; V gene: TRBV7-9; D gene: -
CDR3 DNA: TGTGCCAGCAGTTTACACAGAAATTCACCCCTCCACTTT; CDR3 protein: CASSLHRNSPLHF; J gene: TRBJ1-6; clone size: many; V gene: TRBV27; D gene: -